This paragraph reports one TCR beta chain. The target antigen is unknown. Germline loops: CDR1 MDHEN, CDR2 SYDVKM. Losses at the gene ends were 5 bases for V and 12 bases for J; bases not matched to a gene: 12. This CDR3 region has 13 residues. Assay used: immunoSEQ multiplex PCR; TCRdb lists only in-frame clones, some missing. The table includes under 120,000 clones, over 85% detected once. This entry comes from a study of T cell responses to AZD1222 COVID-19 vaccine. Study-wide results and caveats: The repertoires were collected only after the peak T cell response. Donors were mostly white British, more females; clonal diversity possibly underestimated.

The sequencing used peripheral blood, collected on day 0 of AZD1222 vaccination. The rearrangement joins TRBV28 to TRBJ1-1; 7 bases align to TRBD1. The TCR comes from an adult in good health. Here the CDR3 DNA reads TGTGCCAGCAGTCTGGGACAGACGGTTAAGACTTTCTTT. It encodes CASSLGQTVKTFF. The full variable domain, its missing parts supplied by reference TRBV28 and TRBJ1-1, is DVKVTQSSRYLVKRTGEKVFLECVQDMDHENMFWYRQDPGLGLRLIYFSYDVKMKEKGDIPEGYSVSREKKERFSLILESASTNQTSMYLCASSLGQTVKTFFGQGTRLTVV.